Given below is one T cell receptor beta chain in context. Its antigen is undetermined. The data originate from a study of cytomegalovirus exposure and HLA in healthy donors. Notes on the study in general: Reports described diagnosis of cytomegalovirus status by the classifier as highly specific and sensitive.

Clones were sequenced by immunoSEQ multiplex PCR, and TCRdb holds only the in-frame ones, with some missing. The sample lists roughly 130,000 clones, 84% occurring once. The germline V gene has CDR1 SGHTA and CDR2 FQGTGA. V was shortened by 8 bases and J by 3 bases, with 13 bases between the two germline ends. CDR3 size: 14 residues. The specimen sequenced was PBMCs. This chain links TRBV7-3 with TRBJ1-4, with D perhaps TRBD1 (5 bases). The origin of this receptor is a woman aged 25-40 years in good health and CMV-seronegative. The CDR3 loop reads CASPPGGSNEKLFF. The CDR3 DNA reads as TGTGCCAGCCCGCCGGGGGGTTCTAATGAAAAACTGTTTTTT.